These 10 T cell receptor beta chains were sequenced from one sample in a study of cytomegalovirus exposure and HLA in healthy donors. Assay: immunoSEQ multiplex PCR; the TCRdb copy retains only in-frame clones and omits some. The sample lists about 130,000 clones, roughly 89% occurring once. The sequenced sample was PBMCs. The receptors shown here come from a woman aged 18-30 years in good health and CMV-seronegative.

The CDR3 DNA sequence: TGTGCCAGCAGCATAGGTGGGACAGGGATGAGGGGCTACACCTTC. This gives the protein CASSIGGTGMRGYTF. V is TRBV11-2 and J is TRBJ1-2; 9 nucleotides align to TRBD1. The CDR3 is 15 amino acids. CDR1 and CDR2 from the germline V gene are SGHAT and FQNNGV. J gave up 8 bases and V 5 bases, and 12 bases lay outside the gene matches.

This chain connects TRBV5-8 to TRBJ2-7, with D perhaps given as TRBD1 or TRBD2 (6 bases each). Germline CDR1 SGHTS, CDR2 YDEGEE. CDR3 length: 14 residues. Deletions cut 4 bases from V and 3 bases from J, with 14 bases between. The CDR3 loop is CASSLGAGSYEQYV. CDR3 sequence (DNA): TGTGCCAGCAGCCTGGGGGCGGGGAGCTACGAGCAGTACGTC.

This clone was seen once. J is TRBJ1-3 and V is TRBV11-2; D uncertain. The V end was cut by 0 bases, the J end by 0 bases, with 9 bases between. Germline values: CDR1 SGHAT, CDR2 FQNNGV. This CDR3 contains 16 residues. This CDR3 is CASSLDPLRSGNTIYF. In DNA, the CDR3 is TGTGCCAGCAGCTTAGACCCGTTGCGCTCTGGAAACACCATATATTTT.

This chain uses TRBV2 with TRBJ1-5; a possible D gene is TRBD1 (5 bases). Per the germline V gene, CDR1 is SNHLY and CDR2 is FYNNEI. The CDR3 covers 15 residues. Trimming stripped 5 bases from V and 1 base from J, with 12 bases between. This chain's CDR3 is CASSPGPLSNQPQHF. The CDR3 DNA is TGTGCCAGCAGTCCAGGGCCCCTAAGCAATCAGCCCCAGCATTTT.

CDR3 sequence (DNA): TGTGCCTGGAGTGAGGGGGAGGGGGCCCAGTACTTC. Its protein is CAWSEGEGAQYF. V is TRBV30 and J is TRBJ2-5, with D possibly TRBD2 on 7 matching bases. There are 12 residues in the CDR3. Looked up from germline, CDR1 is GTSNPN and CDR2 is SVGIG (reference sequence). V was cut by 1 base and J by 9 bases, with 12 bases left in between.

The genes are TRBV28 and TRBJ1-5, with 10 bases fitting TRBD1. Trimming removed 6 bases from V and 2 bases from J; junction bases left unmatched: 4. The length of the CDR3 is 15 residues. The germline gives CDR1 MDHEN, CDR2 SYDVKM. The CDR3 loop is CASRTGGAGNQPQHF. The CDR3 region has the DNA TGTGCCAGCAGGACAGGGGGCGCGGGCAATCAGCCCCAGCATTTT.

The rearrangement links TRBV11-2 to TRBJ2-7, with no clear D. Trimming stripped 0 bases from V and 4 bases from J, with 7 bases between. The germline CDR1 and CDR2 sequences are SGHAT and FQNNGV. CDR3 length: 13 residues. The CDR3 DNA follows: TGTGCCAGCAGCTTAGAGGCTGTTTACGAGCAGTACTTC. It specifies CASSLEAVYEQYF.

The rearrangement uses TRBV10-3 and TRBJ1-5, with 9 bases aligning to TRBD1. Germline V lookup: CDR1 ENHRY, CDR2 SYGVKD. J lost 4 bases, V lost 6 bases, and 7 bases had no gene match. This CDR3 is built from 15 residues. CDR3 amino acids: CAISPTGGQNQPQHF. CDR3 bases: TGTGCCATCAGCCCGACAGGGGGTCAAAATCAGCCCCAGCATTTT.

The chain combines TRBV6-5 with TRBJ1-3; possible D gene TRBD1, 5 bases. CDR1 MNHEY and CDR2 SVGAGI come from the germline V gene. V was cut by 8 bases and J by 1 base, with 9 bases left in between. The CDR3 runs to 13 residues. CDR3 residues: CASRSGSGNTIYF. Written as DNA, the CDR3 is TGTGCCAGCCGATCAGGGTCTGGAAACACCATATATTTT.

The chain combines TRBV7-2 with TRBJ1-1; 8 bases match TRBD1. The CDR3 spans 16 residues. Germline lookup yields CDR1 SGHTA and CDR2 FQGNSA. Trimming at V came to 5 bases and at J to 0 bases, leaving 8 bases not matched to a gene. CDR3 amino acids: CASSPRTGLVNTEAFF. CDR3 coding DNA: TGTGCCAGCAGCCCTCGGACAGGGTTGGTGAACACTGAAGCTTTCTTT. Drawing the rest from reference TRBV7-2 and TRBJ1-1, the complete variable domain is GAGVSQSPSNKVTEKGKDVELRCDPISGHTALYWYRQSLGQGLEFLIYFQGNSAPDKSGLPSDRFSAERTGGSVSTLTIQRTQQEDSAVYLCASSPRTGLVNTEAFFGQGTRLTVV.